This is a list of T cell receptor beta chains from one sample in a study of Ad26.COV2.S vaccination and SARS-CoV-2 variants. Here immunoSEQ multiplex PCR was the method, and the copy in TCRdb shows in-frame clones only, minus some. The sample holds approximately 400,000 clones, 85% seen once. This specimen was peripheral blood, taken in a trial of Ad26.COV2.S vaccine versus placebo. All receptors derive from a person between 18 and 60 years old who received the Ad26.COV2.S COVID-19 vaccine or a placebo. The CDR3 runs from the conserved cysteine through the conserved F or W. Fields, in order: J gene, V gene, clone size, D gene, CDR3 DNA, CDR3 protein. D genes are given only for firm matches. Expanded clones get a size class; other rows say once, few or many, or leave the size out.

j_gene: TRBJ2-7; v_gene: TRBV18; abundance: -; d_gene: TRBD1; CDR3nt: TGTGCCAGCTCACCAACGGGACAGCCTTCCTACGAGCAGTACTTC; CDR3aa: CASSPTGQPSYEQYF
j_gene: TRBJ2-2; v_gene: TRBV3-1/TRBV3-2; abundance: -; d_gene: TRBD1; CDR3nt: TGTGCCAGCAGCCAGAGGACAGGGCGAACCGGGGAGCTGTTTTTT; CDR3aa: CASSQRTGRTGELFF
j_gene: TRBJ1-1; v_gene: TRBV11-2; abundance: -; d_gene: -; CDR3nt: TGTGCCAGCACCGGGAGCCCCACTGAAGCTTTCTTT; CDR3aa: CASTGSPTEAFF
j_gene: TRBJ2-2; v_gene: TRBV6-5; abundance: -; d_gene: -; CDR3nt: TGTGCCAGCAGTTACGAGAGGGCCGGGGAGCTGTTTTTT; CDR3aa: CASSYERAGELFF
j_gene: TRBJ1-1; v_gene: TRBV7-9; abundance: -; d_gene: -; CDR3nt: TGTGCCAGCAGCTTAGGATTCCCTGAAGCTTTCTTT; CDR3aa: CASSLGFPEAFF
j_gene: TRBJ2-3; v_gene: TRBV5-4; abundance: -; d_gene: -; CDR3nt: TGTGCCAGCAGCTTGGTTGTTGGCACAGATACGCAGTATTTT; CDR3aa: CASSLVVGTDTQYF
j_gene: TRBJ1-6; v_gene: TRBV9; abundance: -; d_gene: -; CDR3nt: TGTGCCAGCAGCGTAGAGGGGCTTTGGGATTCACCCCTCCACTTT; CDR3aa: CASSVEGLWDSPLHF
j_gene: TRBJ1-2; v_gene: TRBV6-1; abundance: -; d_gene: -; CDR3nt: TGTGCCAGCAGTGAAACACACCGGGGGGTGAGAGGCTACACCTTC; CDR3aa: CASSETHRGVRGYTF
j_gene: TRBJ2-7; v_gene: TRBV10-3; abundance: once; d_gene: -; CDR3nt: TGTGCCATCAGGGATAGCGGCTACGAGCAGTACTTC; CDR3aa: CAIRDSGYEQYF
j_gene: TRBJ2-7; v_gene: TRBV15; abundance: -; d_gene: -; CDR3nt: TGTGCCACCAGCGACGGGATTGAAATCTACGAGCAGTACTTC; CDR3aa: CATSDGIEIYEQYF
j_gene: TRBJ2-2; v_gene: TRBV7-9; abundance: -; d_gene: -; CDR3nt: TGTGCCAGCAGCTTAGCGGAGAGAAGCGGGGAGCTGTTTTTT; CDR3aa: CASSLAERSGELFF
j_gene: TRBJ1-4; v_gene: TRBV4-1; abundance: -; d_gene: TRBD1; CDR3nt: TGCGCCAGCAGCCAAGCTGGGACAGGGGGCGAAAAACTGTTTTTT; CDR3aa: CASSQAGTGGEKLFF
j_gene: TRBJ2-5; v_gene: TRBV23-1; abundance: few; d_gene: -; CDR3nt: TGCGCCAGCATTTCCGGTGTGGAGACCCAGTACTTC; CDR3aa: CASISGVETQYF
j_gene: TRBJ2-2; v_gene: TRBV10-1; abundance: -; d_gene: -; CDR3nt: TGCGCCAGCAGATCGGACAGCCCTCCCGGGGAGCTGTTTTTT; CDR3aa: CASRSDSPPGELFF
j_gene: TRBJ2-1; v_gene: TRBV5-1; abundance: -; d_gene: TRBD1; CDR3nt: TGCGCCAGCAGCGTCGGAACAGGGGGCAGAGGGAATGAGCAGTTCTTC; CDR3aa: CASSVGTGGRGNEQFF
j_gene: TRBJ2-2; v_gene: TRBV15; abundance: many; d_gene: TRBD2; CDR3nt: TGTGCCACCAGCAGAGAGGGACTAGCGGGGGTCGGGGAGCTGTTTTTT; CDR3aa: CATSREGLAGVGELFF
j_gene: TRBJ1-4; v_gene: TRBV30; abundance: -; d_gene: -; CDR3nt: TGTGCCTGGAGTGAGGGGAATGAAAAACTGTTTTTT; CDR3aa: CAWSEGNEKLFF
j_gene: TRBJ1-2; v_gene: TRBV6-2/TRBV6-3; abundance: -; d_gene: -; CDR3nt: TGTGCCAGCAGTAGACTCGACTATGGCTACACCTTC; CDR3aa: CASSRLDYGYTF
j_gene: TRBJ1-2; v_gene: TRBV6-2/TRBV6-3; abundance: -; d_gene: -; CDR3nt: TGTGCCAGCAGCCCCTGGTCGTATGGCTACACCTTC; CDR3aa: CASSPWSYGYTF
j_gene: TRBJ2-5; v_gene: TRBV7-2; abundance: -; d_gene: TRBD1; CDR3nt: TGTGCCAGCAGGTTAGCCGGCAGGGGGTACCAAGAGACCCAGTACTTC; CDR3aa: CASRLAGRGYQETQYF
j_gene: TRBJ1-2; v_gene: TRBV3-1/TRBV3-2; abundance: -; d_gene: -; CDR3nt: TGTGCCAGCAGCCAAGGACCCCCTAACTATGGCTACACCTTC; CDR3aa: CASSQGPPNYGYTF
j_gene: TRBJ2-2; v_gene: TRBV19; abundance: -; d_gene: TRBD2; CDR3nt: TGTGCCAGTAGTCCCCCGGGGGGGGGCACCGGGGAGCTGTTTTTT; CDR3aa: CASSPPGGGTGELFF
j_gene: TRBJ1-6; v_gene: TRBV18; abundance: -; d_gene: -; CDR3nt: TGTGCCAGCTCACCCCCAGGAGGGAGCTCCTATAATTCACCCCTCCACTTT; CDR3aa: CASSPPGGSSYNSPLHF
j_gene: TRBJ2-6; v_gene: TRBV24-1; abundance: -; d_gene: TRBD1; CDR3nt: TGTGCCACCAGTGAAACCGGGACAGGGGAAGAGAACGTCCTGACTTTC; CDR3aa: CATSETGTGEENVLTF
j_gene: TRBJ2-1; v_gene: TRBV3-1/TRBV3-2; abundance: -; d_gene: TRBD2; CDR3nt: TGTGCCAGCAATGAAAGGGGGACTAGCGGGAGCAATGAGCAGTTCTTC; CDR3aa: CASNERGTSGSNEQFF
j_gene: TRBJ1-3; v_gene: TRBV7-2; abundance: -; d_gene: -; CDR3nt: TGTGCCAGCAGCCCGACGAGGGCAGGGAGAGGAAACACCATATATTTT; CDR3aa: CASSPTRAGRGNTIYF
j_gene: TRBJ2-5; v_gene: TRBV3-1/TRBV3-2; abundance: -; d_gene: -; CDR3nt: TGTGCCAGCAGCGTACAGGGAACGGAGACCCAGTACTTC; CDR3aa: CASSVQGTETQYF
j_gene: TRBJ2-2; v_gene: TRBV6-4; abundance: -; d_gene: TRBD1; CDR3nt: TGTGCCAGCAGCAGGACAGGAAACACCGGGGAGCTGTTTTTT; CDR3aa: CASSRTGNTGELFF
j_gene: TRBJ2-7; v_gene: TRBV18; abundance: -; d_gene: TRBD1; CDR3nt: TGTGCCAGCTCACCACAAAGACAGGGGGCGGTGACCTACGAGCAGTACTTC; CDR3aa: CASSPQRQGAVTYEQYF
j_gene: TRBJ1-1; v_gene: TRBV18; abundance: once; d_gene: TRBD1; CDR3nt: TGTGCCAGCTCGCCCAGGGGGGACGGGGGCACTGAAGCTTTCTTT; CDR3aa: CASSPRGDGGTEAFF
j_gene: TRBJ1-2; v_gene: TRBV6-5; abundance: -; d_gene: -; CDR3nt: TGTGCCAGCAGTTACTCGGCGGATCCGGTTTATGGCTACACCTTC; CDR3aa: CASSYSADPVYGYTF
j_gene: TRBJ1-2; v_gene: TRBV30; abundance: -; d_gene: TRBD1; CDR3nt: TGTGCCCGGAGGGACAGGGGGGATGGCTACACCTTC; CDR3aa: CARRDRGDGYTF
j_gene: TRBJ2-2; v_gene: TRBV10-1; abundance: -; d_gene: -; CDR3nt: TGCGCCAGCAGTGAGTCGGTCTGGGGAGCCACCGGGGAGCTGTTTTTT; CDR3aa: CASSESVWGATGELFF
j_gene: TRBJ2-2; v_gene: TRBV2; abundance: -; d_gene: -; CDR3nt: TGTGCCAGCAGTGACGGGCCCGGGGAGCTGTTTTTT; CDR3aa: CASSDGPGELFF
j_gene: TRBJ1-1; v_gene: TRBV24-1; abundance: -; d_gene: -; CDR3nt: TGTGCCACCAGGCCAGGGCGTTCGAACACTGAAGCTTTCTTT; CDR3aa: CATRPGRSNTEAFF
j_gene: TRBJ1-1; v_gene: TRBV9; abundance: -; d_gene: -; CDR3nt: TGTGCCAGCAGCGGGGGAGTTAGGAACACTGAAGCTTTCTTT; CDR3aa: CASSGGVRNTEAFF
j_gene: TRBJ2-2; v_gene: TRBV2; abundance: -; d_gene: TRBD2; CDR3nt: TGTGCCAGCAGTAAAGCGGGAGCGGTCACCGGGGAGCTGTTTTTT; CDR3aa: CASSKAGAVTGELFF
j_gene: TRBJ2-2; v_gene: TRBV27; abundance: -; d_gene: TRBD1; CDR3nt: TGTGCCAGCAGTCCGGGACAGCACCGCACCGGGGAGCTGTTTTTT; CDR3aa: CASSPGQHRTGELFF
j_gene: TRBJ2-2; v_gene: TRBV11-3; abundance: few; d_gene: -; CDR3nt: TGTGCCAGCAGCCGGGACTCCGAAAGCTTGTTTTTT; CDR3aa: CASSRDSESLFF
j_gene: TRBJ2-7; v_gene: TRBV27; abundance: -; d_gene: TRBD2; CDR3nt: TGTGCCAGCAGTTCCCCCGGGACTAGCGGCTACGAGCAGTACTTC; CDR3aa: CASSSPGTSGYEQYF
j_gene: TRBJ1-1; v_gene: TRBV6-2/TRBV6-3; abundance: -; d_gene: TRBD1; CDR3nt: TGTGCCAGCAGTTACTTGACAGGGGACACTGAAGCTTTCTTT; CDR3aa: CASSYLTGDTEAFF
j_gene: TRBJ2-2; v_gene: TRBV9; abundance: -; d_gene: TRBD1; CDR3nt: TGTGCCAGCAGCGGGACAGGCTTCCACGGGGAGCTGTTTTTT; CDR3aa: CASSGTGFHGELFF
j_gene: TRBJ2-7; v_gene: TRBV2; abundance: -; d_gene: -; CDR3nt: TGTGCCAGCATGCCCAACAGGGTAGTATCCTACGAGCAGTACTTC; CDR3aa: CASMPNRVVSYEQYF
j_gene: TRBJ2-7; v_gene: TRBV6-2/TRBV6-3; abundance: -; d_gene: TRBD2; CDR3nt: TGTGCCAGCAGCAGACTAGCGGGAGCTCCCGAGCAGTACTTC; CDR3aa: CASSRLAGAPEQYF
j_gene: TRBJ2-1; v_gene: TRBV4-3; abundance: -; d_gene: -; CDR3nt: TGCGCCAGCAGCCAAGATCTGGTAGCCCGTTTGCATGAGCAGTTCTTC; CDR3aa: CASSQDLVARLHEQFF
j_gene: TRBJ2-6; v_gene: TRBV28; abundance: few; d_gene: -; CDR3nt: TGTGCCAGCAGTACCCCCTTCGTAGGCTCTGGGGCCAACGTCCTGACTTTC; CDR3aa: CASSTPFVGSGANVLTF
j_gene: TRBJ2-7; v_gene: TRBV6-6; abundance: -; d_gene: -; CDR3nt: TGTGCCAGCAAGAAGGACATACCTACCTACGAGCAGTACTTC; CDR3aa: CASKKDIPTYEQYF
j_gene: TRBJ1-6; v_gene: TRBV6-2/TRBV6-3; abundance: once; d_gene: -; CDR3nt: TGTGCCAGCAGTTACTCGAGTACAGAATTAAATTCACCCCTCCACTTT; CDR3aa: CASSYSSTELNSPLHF
j_gene: TRBJ1-5; v_gene: TRBV9; abundance: -; d_gene: TRBD1; CDR3nt: TGTGCCAGCAGCACCCGACAGGGTCAGCCCCAGCATTTT; CDR3aa: CASSTRQGQPQHF
j_gene: TRBJ1-4; v_gene: TRBV6-1; abundance: once; d_gene: -; CDR3nt: TGTGCCAGCAGTGCCCGGGACAATCCGGCGGTTGCATATGAAAAACTGTTTTTT; CDR3aa: CASSARDNPAVAYEKLFF
j_gene: TRBJ1-5; v_gene: TRBV7-2; abundance: once; d_gene: -; CDR3nt: TGTGCCAGCAGCTTAGTTCTCAATCAGCCCCAGCATTTT; CDR3aa: CASSLVLNQPQHF
j_gene: TRBJ2-7; v_gene: TRBV6-6; abundance: -; d_gene: TRBD2; CDR3nt: TGTGCCAGCAGTTCTAGCGGGATGTCCTACGAGCAGTACTTC; CDR3aa: CASSSSGMSYEQYF
j_gene: TRBJ2-1; v_gene: TRBV6-5; abundance: -; d_gene: -; CDR3nt: TGTGCCAGCAGTTATAAGGGGGGACCCTACAATGAGCAGTTCTTC; CDR3aa: CASSYKGGPYNEQFF
j_gene: TRBJ1-4; v_gene: TRBV7-2; abundance: -; d_gene: TRBD1; CDR3nt: TGTGCCAGCAGCCATTCGAAAAGGGGGCGCGGCTTAGGTGAAAAACTGTTTTTT; CDR3aa: CASSHSKRGRGLGEKLFF